This T cell receptor (beta chain) was sequenced for a study of blood T cell repertoires in COVID-19. Study as a whole: COVID-19 samples, acute and convalescent, were from the United States, Italy and Spain. PBMCs, B-cell-depleted T cells, or T cells were the source of the cDNA or gDNA that made up the material.

Looked up from germline, CDR1 is LGHDT and CDR2 is YNNKEL (reference sequence). Deletions cut 4 bases from V and 7 bases from J, with 13 bases between. The CDR3 is 13 residues long. This clone was detected once. In the original workflow: Amplifying reference gene primers gave estimates of nucleated cell counts. TCRdb keeps only in-frame clones here, not all; method: immunoSEQ multiplex PCR. That table gives V, J and clone size, and the DNA gave D and trimming. The table shows about 35,000 clones, with roughly 85% occurring only once. The clonotype was recovered from a man aged 55 to 70 with active or convalescent COVID-19. The sample comprised peripheral blood. This sequence joins TRBV3-1 (or the pseudogene TRBV3-2) and TRBJ1-1, with unresolved D. CDR3 nucleotides: TGTGCCAGCAGCCGGAACGTACAGAGTGAAGCTTTCTTT. This translates into CASSRNVQSEAFF.